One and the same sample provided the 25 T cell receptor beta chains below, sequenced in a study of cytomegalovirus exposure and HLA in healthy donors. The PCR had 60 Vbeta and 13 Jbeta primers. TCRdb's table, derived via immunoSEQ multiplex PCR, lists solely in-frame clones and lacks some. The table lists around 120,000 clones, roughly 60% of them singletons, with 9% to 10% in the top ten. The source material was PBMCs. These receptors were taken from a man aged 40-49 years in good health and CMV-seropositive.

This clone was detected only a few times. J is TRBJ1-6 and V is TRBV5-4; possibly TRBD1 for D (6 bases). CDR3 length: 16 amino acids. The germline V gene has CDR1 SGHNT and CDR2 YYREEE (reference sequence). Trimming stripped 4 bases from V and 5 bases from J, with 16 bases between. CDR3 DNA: TGTGCCAGCAGCGGGAATCGAGGGGGAAATAATTCACCCCTCCACTTT. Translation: CASSGNRGGNNSPLHF. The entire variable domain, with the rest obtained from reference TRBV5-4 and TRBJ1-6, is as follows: ETGVTQSPTHLIKTRGQQVTLRCSSQSGHNTVSWYQQALGQGPQFIFQYYREEENGRGNFPPRFSGLQFPNYSSELNVNALELDDSALYLCASSGNRGGNNSPLHFGNGTRLTVT.

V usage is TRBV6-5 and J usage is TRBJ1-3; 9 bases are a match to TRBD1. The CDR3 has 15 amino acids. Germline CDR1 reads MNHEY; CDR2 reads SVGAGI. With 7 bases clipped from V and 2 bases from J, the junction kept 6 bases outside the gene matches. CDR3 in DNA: TGTGCCAGCATTCAACAGGGGGCTACTGGAAACACCATATATTTT. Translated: CASIQQGATGNTIYF.

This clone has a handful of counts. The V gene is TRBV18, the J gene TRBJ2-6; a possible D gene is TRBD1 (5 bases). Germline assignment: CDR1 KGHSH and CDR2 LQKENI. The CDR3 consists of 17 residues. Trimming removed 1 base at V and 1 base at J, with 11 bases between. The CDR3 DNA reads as TGTGCCAGCTCACCACTGACAGTCTTATCTGGGGCCAACGTCCTGACTTTC. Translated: CASSPLTVLSGANVLTF.

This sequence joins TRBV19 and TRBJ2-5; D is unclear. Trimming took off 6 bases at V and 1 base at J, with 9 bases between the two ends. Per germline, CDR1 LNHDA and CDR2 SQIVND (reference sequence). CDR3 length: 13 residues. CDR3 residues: CASRVSGQETQYF. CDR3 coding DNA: TGTGCCAGTAGGGTCTCGGGCCAAGAGACCCAGTACTTC.

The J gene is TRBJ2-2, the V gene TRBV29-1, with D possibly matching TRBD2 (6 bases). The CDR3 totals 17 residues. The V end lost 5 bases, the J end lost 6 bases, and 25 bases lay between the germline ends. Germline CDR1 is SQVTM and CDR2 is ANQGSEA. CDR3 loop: CSVWEVGSRNGAGELFF. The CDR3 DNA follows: TGCAGCGTTTGGGAGGTTGGTTCGCGAAACGGAGCCGGGGAGCTGTTTTTT.

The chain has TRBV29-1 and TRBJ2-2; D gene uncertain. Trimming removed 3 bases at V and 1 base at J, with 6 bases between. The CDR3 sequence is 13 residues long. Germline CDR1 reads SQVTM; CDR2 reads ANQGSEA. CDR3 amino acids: CSVDPGNTGELFF. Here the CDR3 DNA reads TGCAGCGTTGACCCCGGGAACACCGGGGAGCTGTTTTTT.

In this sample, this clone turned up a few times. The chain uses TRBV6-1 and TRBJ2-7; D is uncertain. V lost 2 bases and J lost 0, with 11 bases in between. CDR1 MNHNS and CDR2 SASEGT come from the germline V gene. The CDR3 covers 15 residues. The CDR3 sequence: CASSEQSFLSYEQYF. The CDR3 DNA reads TGTGCCAGCAGTGAACAGTCCTTTCTCTCCTACGAGCAGTACTTC.

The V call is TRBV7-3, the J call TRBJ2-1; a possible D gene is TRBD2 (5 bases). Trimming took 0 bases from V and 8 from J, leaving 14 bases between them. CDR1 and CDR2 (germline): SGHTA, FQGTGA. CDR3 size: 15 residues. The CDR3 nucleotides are TGTGCCAGCAGCTTAACGGGGAATGCGGGCGATGAGCAGTTCTTC. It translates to CASSLTGNAGDEQFF.

Here the CDR3 reads CASSPSSGRAKETQYF. The CDR3 coding sequence is TGTGCCAGCTCACCATCTAGCGGGAGGGCCAAGGAGACCCAGTACTTC. This rearrangement joins TRBV18 to TRBJ2-5; 12 positions agree with TRBD2. CDR1 and CDR2 (germline): KGHSH, LQKENI. Unmatched junction bases numbered 6, after V lost 2 bases and J lost 5 bases. There are 16 residues in the CDR3.

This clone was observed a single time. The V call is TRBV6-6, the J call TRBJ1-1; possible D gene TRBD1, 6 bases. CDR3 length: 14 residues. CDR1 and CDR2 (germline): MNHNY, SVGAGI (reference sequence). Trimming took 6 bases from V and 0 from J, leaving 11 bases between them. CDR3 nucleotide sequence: TGTGCCAGCAGACCCGGGACATTGAACACTGAAGCTTTCTTT. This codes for CASRPGTLNTEAFF.

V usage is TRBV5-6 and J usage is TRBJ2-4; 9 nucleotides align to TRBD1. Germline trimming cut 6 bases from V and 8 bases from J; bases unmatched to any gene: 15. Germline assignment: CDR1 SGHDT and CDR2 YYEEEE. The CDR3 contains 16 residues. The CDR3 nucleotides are TGTGCCAGCATCTCCTACTGGACAGGGGTCGGGGACATTCAGTACTTC. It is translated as CASISYWTGVGDIQYF.

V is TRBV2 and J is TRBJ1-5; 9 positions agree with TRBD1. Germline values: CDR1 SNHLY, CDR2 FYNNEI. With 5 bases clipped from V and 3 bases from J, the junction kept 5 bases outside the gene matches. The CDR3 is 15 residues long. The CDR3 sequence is CASSTGTGYNQPQHF. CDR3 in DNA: TGTGCCAGCAGTACCGGGACAGGGTACAATCAGCCCCAGCATTTT.

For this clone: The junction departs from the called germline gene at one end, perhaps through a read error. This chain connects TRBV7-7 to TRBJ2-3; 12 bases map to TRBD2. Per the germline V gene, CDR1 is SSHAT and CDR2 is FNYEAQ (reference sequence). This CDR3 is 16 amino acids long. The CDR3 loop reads CASSAGTSGFADTQYF. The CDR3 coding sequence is TGTGCTAGCAGTGCCGGGACTAGCGGGTTCGCAGATACGCAGTATTTT.

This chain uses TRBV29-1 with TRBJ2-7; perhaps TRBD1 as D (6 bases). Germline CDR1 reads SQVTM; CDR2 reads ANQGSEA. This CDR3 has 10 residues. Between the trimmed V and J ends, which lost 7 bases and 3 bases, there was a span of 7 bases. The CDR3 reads CSAQGYEQYF. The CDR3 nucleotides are TGCAGCGCACAGGGCTACGAGCAGTACTTC.

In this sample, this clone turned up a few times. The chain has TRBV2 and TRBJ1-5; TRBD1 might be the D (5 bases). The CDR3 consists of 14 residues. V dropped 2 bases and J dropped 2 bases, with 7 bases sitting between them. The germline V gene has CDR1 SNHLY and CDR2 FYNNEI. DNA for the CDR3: TGTGCCAGCAGTGAACTACAGGGCAATCAGCCCCAGCATTTT. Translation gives CASSELQGNQPQHF.

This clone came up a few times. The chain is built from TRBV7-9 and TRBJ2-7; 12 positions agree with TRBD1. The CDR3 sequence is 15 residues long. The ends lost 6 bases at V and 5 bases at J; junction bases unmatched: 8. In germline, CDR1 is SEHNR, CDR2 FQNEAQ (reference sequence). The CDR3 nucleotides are TGTGCCAGCAGTCTCCGGGACAGGGGGCCGGACGAGCAGTACTTC. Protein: CASSLRDRGPDEQYF. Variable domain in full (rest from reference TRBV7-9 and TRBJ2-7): DTGVSQNPRHKITKRGQNVTFRCDPISEHNRLYWYRQTLGQGPEFLTYFQNEAQLEKSRLLSDRFSAERPKGSFSTLEIQRTEQGDSAMYLCASSLRDRGPDEQYFGPGTRLTVT.

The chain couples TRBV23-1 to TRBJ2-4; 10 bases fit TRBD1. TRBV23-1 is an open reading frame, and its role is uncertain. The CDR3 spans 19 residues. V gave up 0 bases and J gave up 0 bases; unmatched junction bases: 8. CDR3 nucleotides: TGCGCCAGCAGTCAATCGGCGACAGGGGGCTTTCTAGCCAAAAACATTCAGTACTTC. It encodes CASSQSATGGFLAKNIQYF.

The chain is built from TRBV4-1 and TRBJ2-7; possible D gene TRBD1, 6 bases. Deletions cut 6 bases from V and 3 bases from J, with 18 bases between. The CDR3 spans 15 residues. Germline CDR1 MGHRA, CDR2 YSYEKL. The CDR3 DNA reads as TGCGCCAGCAGTCTTCACAGGGCACCAAACTACGAGCAGTACTTC. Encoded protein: CASSLHRAPNYEQYF.

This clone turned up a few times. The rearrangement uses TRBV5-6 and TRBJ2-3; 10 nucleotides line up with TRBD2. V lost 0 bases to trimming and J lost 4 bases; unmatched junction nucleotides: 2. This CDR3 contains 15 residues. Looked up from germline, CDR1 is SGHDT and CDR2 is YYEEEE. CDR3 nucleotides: TGTGCCAGCAGCTTGGGGCTAGCGGGGGCAGATACGCAGTATTTT. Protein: CASSLGLAGADTQYF.

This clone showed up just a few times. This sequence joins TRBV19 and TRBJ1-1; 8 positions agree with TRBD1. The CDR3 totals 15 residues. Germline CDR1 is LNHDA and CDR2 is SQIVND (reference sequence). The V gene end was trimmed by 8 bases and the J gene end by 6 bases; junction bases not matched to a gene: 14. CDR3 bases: TGTGCCAGTCGCCACGGTGGACAGGGCGGGGCTGAAGCTTTCTTT. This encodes CASRHGGQGGAEAFF.

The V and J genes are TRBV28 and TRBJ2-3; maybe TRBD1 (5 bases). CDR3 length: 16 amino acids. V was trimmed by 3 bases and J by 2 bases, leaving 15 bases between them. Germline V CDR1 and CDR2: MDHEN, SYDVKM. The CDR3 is CASSFQMGQNTDTQYF. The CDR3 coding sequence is TGTGCCAGCAGTTTCCAAATGGGGCAGAACACAGATACGCAGTATTTT.

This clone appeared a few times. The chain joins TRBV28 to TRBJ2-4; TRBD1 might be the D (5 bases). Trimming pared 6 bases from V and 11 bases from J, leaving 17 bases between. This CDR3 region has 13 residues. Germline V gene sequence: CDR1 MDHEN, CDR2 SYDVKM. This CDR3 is CASSLIQATLQYF. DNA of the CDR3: TGTGCCAGCAGCTTGATACAGGCTACCCTTCAGTACTTC.

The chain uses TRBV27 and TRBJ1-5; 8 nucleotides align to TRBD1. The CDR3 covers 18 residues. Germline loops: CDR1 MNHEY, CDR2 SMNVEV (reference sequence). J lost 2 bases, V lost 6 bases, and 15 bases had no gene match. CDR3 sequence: CASSRRGTGFSGNQPQHF. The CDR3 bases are TGTGCCAGCAGCCGCAGGGGGACAGGCTTCTCCGGCAATCAGCCCCAGCATTTT.

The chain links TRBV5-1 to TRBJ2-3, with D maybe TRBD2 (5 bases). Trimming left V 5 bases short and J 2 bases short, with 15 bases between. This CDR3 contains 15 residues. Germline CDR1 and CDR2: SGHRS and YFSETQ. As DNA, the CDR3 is TGCGCCAGCAGAGTTGAGGGTCAGGCCACAGATACGCAGTATTTT. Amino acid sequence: CASRVEGQATDTQYF.

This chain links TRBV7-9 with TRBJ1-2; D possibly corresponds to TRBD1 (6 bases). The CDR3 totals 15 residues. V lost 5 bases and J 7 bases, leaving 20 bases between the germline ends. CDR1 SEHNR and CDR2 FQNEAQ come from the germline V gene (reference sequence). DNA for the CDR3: TGTGCCAGCAGCCCAAGACAGGCGGGGGCTGCTGGCTACACCTTC. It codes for CASSPRQAGAAGYTF.